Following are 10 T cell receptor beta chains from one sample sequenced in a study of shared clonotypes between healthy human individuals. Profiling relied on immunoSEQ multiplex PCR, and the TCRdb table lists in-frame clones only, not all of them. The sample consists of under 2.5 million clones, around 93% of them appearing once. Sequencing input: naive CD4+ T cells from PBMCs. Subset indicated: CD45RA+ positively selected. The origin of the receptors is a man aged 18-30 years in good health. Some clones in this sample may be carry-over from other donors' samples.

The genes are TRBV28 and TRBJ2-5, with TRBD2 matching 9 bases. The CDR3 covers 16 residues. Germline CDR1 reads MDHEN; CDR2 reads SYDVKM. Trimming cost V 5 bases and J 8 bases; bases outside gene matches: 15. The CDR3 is CASSPIITSGQGTQYF. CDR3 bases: TGTGCCAGCAGTCCGATCATTACTAGCGGGCAGGGAACCCAGTACTTC.

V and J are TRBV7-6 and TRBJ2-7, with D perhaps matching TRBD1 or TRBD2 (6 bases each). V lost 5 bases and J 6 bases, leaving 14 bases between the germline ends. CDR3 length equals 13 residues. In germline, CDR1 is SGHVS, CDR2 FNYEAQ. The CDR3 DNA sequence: TGTGCCAGCAGCCCGAACAGGGAGGCCGAGCAGTACTTC. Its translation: CASSPNREAEQYF.

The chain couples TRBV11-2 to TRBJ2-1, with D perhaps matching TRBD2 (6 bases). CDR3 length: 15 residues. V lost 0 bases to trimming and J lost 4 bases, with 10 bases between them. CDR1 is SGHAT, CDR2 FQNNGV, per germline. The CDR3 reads CASSLDGLSYNEQFF. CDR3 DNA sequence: TGTGCCAGCAGCTTAGACGGACTAAGTTACAATGAGCAGTTCTTC. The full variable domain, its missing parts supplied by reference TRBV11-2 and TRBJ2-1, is EAGVAQSPRYKIIEKRQSVAFWCNPISGHATLYWYQQILGQGPKLLIQFQNNGVVDDSQLPKDRFSAERLKGVDSTLKIQPAKLEDSAVYLCASSLDGLSYNEQFFGPGTRLTVL.

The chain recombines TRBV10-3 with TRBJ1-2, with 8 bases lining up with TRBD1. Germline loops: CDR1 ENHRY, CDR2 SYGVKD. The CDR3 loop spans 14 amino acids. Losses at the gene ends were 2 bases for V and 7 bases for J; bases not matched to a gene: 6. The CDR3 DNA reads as TGTGCCATCAGTGAGCGGACAGGGTCGGGTGGCTACACCTTC. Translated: CAISERTGSGGYTF.

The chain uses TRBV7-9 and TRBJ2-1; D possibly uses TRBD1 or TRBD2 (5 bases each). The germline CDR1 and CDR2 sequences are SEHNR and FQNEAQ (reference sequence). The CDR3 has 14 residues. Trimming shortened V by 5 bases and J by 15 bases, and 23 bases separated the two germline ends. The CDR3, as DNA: TGTGCCAGCAGCGACAGAAAACCGGGATACAAAACGTTCTTC. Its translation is CASSDRKPGYKTFF.

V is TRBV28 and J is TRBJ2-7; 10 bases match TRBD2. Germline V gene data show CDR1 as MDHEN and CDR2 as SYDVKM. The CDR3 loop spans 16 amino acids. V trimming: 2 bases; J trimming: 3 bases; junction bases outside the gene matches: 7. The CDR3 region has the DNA TGTGCCAGCAGTTTAGTATGGGCTAGCGGGAGCTACGAGCAGTACTTC. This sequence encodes CASSLVWASGSYEQYF.

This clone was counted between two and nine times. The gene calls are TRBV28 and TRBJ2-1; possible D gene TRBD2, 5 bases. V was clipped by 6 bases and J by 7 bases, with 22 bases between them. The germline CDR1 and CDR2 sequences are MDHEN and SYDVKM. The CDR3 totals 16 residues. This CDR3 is CASSRAGNTLSNEQFF. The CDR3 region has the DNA TGTGCCAGCAGCCGGGCCGGGAATACATTGTCGAATGAGCAGTTCTTC.

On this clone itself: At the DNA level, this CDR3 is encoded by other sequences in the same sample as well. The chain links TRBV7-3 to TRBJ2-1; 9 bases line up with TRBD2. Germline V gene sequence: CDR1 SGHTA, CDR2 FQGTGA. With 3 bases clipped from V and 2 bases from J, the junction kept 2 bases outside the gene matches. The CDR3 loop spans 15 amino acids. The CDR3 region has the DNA TGTGCCAGCAGCTTGGGACTAGCCACCTACAATGAGCAGTTCTTC. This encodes CASSLGLATYNEQFF.

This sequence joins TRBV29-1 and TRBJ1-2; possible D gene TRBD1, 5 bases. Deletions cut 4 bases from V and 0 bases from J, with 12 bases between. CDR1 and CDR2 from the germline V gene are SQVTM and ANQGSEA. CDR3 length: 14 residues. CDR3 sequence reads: CSVGGGYPNYGYTF. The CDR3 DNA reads TGCAGCGTTGGGGGGGGATACCCTAACTATGGCTACACCTTC.

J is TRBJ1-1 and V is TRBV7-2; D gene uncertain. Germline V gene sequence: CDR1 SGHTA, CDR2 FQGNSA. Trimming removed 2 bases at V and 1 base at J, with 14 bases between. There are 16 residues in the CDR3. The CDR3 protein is CASSLYLSAPNTEAFF. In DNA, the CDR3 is TGTGCCAGCAGCTTATATCTGTCAGCGCCGAACACTGAAGCTTTCTTT.